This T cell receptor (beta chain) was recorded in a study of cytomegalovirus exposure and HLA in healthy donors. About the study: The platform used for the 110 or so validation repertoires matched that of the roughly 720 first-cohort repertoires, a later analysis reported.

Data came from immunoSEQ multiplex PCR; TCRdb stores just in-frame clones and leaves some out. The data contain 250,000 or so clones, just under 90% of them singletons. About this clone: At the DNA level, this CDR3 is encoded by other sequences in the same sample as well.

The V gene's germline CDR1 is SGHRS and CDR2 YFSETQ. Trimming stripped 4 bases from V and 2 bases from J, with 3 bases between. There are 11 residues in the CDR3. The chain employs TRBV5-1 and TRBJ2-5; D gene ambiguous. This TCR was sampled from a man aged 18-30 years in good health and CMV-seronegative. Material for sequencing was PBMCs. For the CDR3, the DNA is TGCGCCAGCAGCCTGCAAGAGACCCAGTACTTC. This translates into CASSLQETQYF.